Listed below are T cell receptor beta chains from one sample, sequenced in a study of blood T cell repertoires in COVID-19. Generated by immunoSEQ multiplex PCR, the TCRdb table keeps only in-frame clones and is missing some. Here the sample spans tens of thousands of clones, roughly 84% being singletons. The sequencing sample was made of peripheral blood. Receptors originate from a human donor in a cohort sampled during active COVID-19. Both conserved end residues are part of each CDR3. A D gene is named only where the DNA matches it firmly. Some rows mark clone size as missing; the rest say once, few, many or name a class of expanded clone.

clone_size	d_call	v_call	j_call	cdr3_aa	cdr3_nt
once	TRBD1	TRBV19	TRBJ1-6	CASSTDRDSSPLHF	TGTGCCAGTAGTACGGACAGGGACAGTTCACCCCTCCACTTT
NA	NA	TRBV11-3	TRBJ2-7	CASSLVVGEQYF	TGTGCCAGCAGCTTAGTGGTCGGCGAGCAGTACTTC
NA	NA	TRBV14	TRBJ2-1	CASSQGVGVFGEFF	TGTGCCAGCAGCCAAGGAGTCGGGGTCTTTGGGGAGTTCTTC
NA	TRBD2	TRBV7-2	TRBJ2-1	CASSLGAGLAGGQLDEQFF	TGTGCCAGCAGCTTAGGGGCAGGGCTAGCGGGGGGGCAGCTGGATGAGCAGTTCTTC
NA	TRBD1	TRBV2	TRBJ2-3	CASRYDDRGRTDTQYF	TGTGCCAGCAGATACGACGACAGGGGACGCACAGATACGCAGTATTTT
NA	NA	TRBV5-1	TRBJ1-1	CASREQTGVGNTEAFF	TGCGCCAGCAGAGAGCAAACAGGCGTGGGGAACACTGAAGCTTTCTTT
NA	TRBD1	TRBV5-4	TRBJ2-2	CASQGARSGELFF	TGTGCCAGTCAGGGGGCGCGGTCCGGGGAGCTGTTTTTT
once	TRBD1	TRBV7-8	TRBJ1-6	CASSARDRYNSPLHF	TGTGCCAGCAGCGCCCGGGACAGATATAATTCACCCCTCCACTTT
NA	NA	TRBV6-4	TRBJ2-7	CASIDSSYSYEQYF	TGTGCCAGCATCGACAGTTCCTACTCCTACGAGCAGTACTTC
NA	TRBD1	TRBV6-2/TRBV6-3	TRBJ1-6	CASSYSKDRINSYNSPLHF	TGTGCCAGCAGTTACTCGAAGGACAGGATAAACTCCTATAATTCACCCCTCCACTTT
NA	NA	TRBV29-1	TRBJ1-3	CSAAQGTSGNTIYF	TGCAGCGCAGCGCAGGGAACCTCTGGAAACACCATATATTTT
NA	NA	TRBV9	TRBJ1-1	CASSVRQNTEAFF	TGTGCCAGCAGCGTCAGGCAGAACACTGAAGCTTTCTTT
NA	NA	TRBV7-9	TRBJ1-1	CASSLSDTNTEAFF	TGTGCCAGCAGCTTATCGGACACGAACACTGAAGCTTTCTTT
NA	TRBD1	TRBV14	TRBJ1-1	CASSRQGAVNTEAFF	TGTGCCAGCAGCCGACAGGGGGCGGTGAACACTGAAGCTTTCTTT
NA	TRBD1	TRBV27	TRBJ2-1	CASSWGQNYNEQFF	TGTGCCAGCAGTTGGGGACAGAATTACAATGAGCAGTTCTTC